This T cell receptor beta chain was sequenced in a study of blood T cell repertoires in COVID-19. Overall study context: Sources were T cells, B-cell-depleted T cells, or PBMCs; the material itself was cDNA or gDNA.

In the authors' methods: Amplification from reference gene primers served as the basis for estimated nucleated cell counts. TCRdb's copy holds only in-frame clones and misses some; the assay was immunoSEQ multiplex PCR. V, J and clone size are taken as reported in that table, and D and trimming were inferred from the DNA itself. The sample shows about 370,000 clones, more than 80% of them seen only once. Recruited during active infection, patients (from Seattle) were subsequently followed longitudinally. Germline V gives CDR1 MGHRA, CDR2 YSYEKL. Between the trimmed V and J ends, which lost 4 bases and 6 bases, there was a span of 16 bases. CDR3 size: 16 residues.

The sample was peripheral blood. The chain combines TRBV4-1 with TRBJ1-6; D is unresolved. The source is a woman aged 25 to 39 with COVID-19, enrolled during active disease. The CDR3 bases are TGCGCCAGCAGCCCACTCGCGTGGGCAGTTAATTCACCCCTCCACTTT. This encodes CASSPLAWAVNSPLHF.